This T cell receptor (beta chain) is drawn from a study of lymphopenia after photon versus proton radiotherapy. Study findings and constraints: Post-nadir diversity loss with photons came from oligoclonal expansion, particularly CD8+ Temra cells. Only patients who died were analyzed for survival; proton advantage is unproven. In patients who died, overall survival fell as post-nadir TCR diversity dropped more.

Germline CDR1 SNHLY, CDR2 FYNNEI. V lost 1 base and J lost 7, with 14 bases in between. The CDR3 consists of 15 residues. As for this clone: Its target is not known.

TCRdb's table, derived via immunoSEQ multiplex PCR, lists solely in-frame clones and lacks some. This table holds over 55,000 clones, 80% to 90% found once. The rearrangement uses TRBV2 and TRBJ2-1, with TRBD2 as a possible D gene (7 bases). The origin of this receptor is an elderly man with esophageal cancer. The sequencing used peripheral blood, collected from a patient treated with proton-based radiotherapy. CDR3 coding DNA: TGTGCCAGCAGTGAAGTGGGGGGGGCAGGGAATGAGCAGTTCTTC. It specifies CASSEVGGAGNEQFF.